This passage covers 28 T cell receptor beta chains from one sample sequenced in a study of blood T cells in healthy people across ages. Together with a sample-barcoded 5' primer, a J-beta primer mix was included in a second PCR lasting about 6 to 11 cycles. TCRdb reprocessed the 5' RACE reads with MiXCR, giving one entry per CDR3 protein. There are 800,000 to 950,000 distinct CDR3 sequences in the sample; roughly 48% occur only once, and 13% lies in the top ten. Sequencing was performed on blood. Receptors were obtained from a young man in good health.

The rearrangement links TRBV20-1 to TRBJ2-3; no firm D call. Germline V gene lookup returns CDR1 DFQATT and CDR2 SNEGSKA (reference sequence). CDR3 length equals 13 residues. Trimming stripped 3 bases from V and 9 bases from J, with 16 bases between. The chain's CDR3 is CSARDLDRATQYF. For the CDR3, the DNA is TGCAGTGCTAGGGACCTCGATAGGGCGACGCAGTATTTT.

As to this clonotype: This sequence may be a read error, since a much larger clone differs from it by one base. The chain employs TRBV6-5 and TRBJ1-2, with no clear D. The CDR3 is 12 amino acids. Germline CDR1 and CDR2: MNHEY and SVGAGI. The V end was cut by 2 bases, the J end by 0 bases, with 1 base between. CDR3 loop: CASSYTNYGYTF. The CDR3 DNA is TGTGCCAGCAGTTACACTAACTATGGCTACACCTTC.

This rearrangement joins TRBV20-1 to TRBJ1-2; maybe TRBD1 (5 bases). V gave up 3 bases and J gave up 2 bases, with 13 bases separating them. The germline V gene encodes CDR1 DFQATT and CDR2 SNEGSKA (reference sequence). CDR3 size: 14 residues. For the CDR3, the DNA is TGCAGTGCTAGGAGCAAAGGGGTAAACTATGGCTACACCTTC. Encoded protein: CSARSKGVNYGYTF.

CDR3 region: CASGTSLNTGELFF. CDR3 coding DNA: TGTGCCAGCGGGACTAGCCTAAACACCGGGGAGCTGTTTTTT. This chain joins TRBV7-7 and TRBJ2-2; TRBD2 agrees at 9 bases. The germline V gene encodes CDR1 SSHAT and CDR2 FNYEAQ (reference sequence). Unmatched junction bases numbered 3, after V lost 8 bases and J lost 2 bases. The CDR3 consists of 14 residues.

The chain links TRBV6-2 or TRBV6-3 to TRBJ1-1; D remains ambiguous. The V gene lost 7 bases and the J gene lost 1 base, with 13 bases spanning the gap. The CDR3 totals 14 residues. Germline CDR1 MNHEY, CDR2 SVGEGT. CDR3: CASNPVGGNTEAFF. CDR3 DNA sequence: TGTGCCAGCAACCCTGTGGGAGGGAACACTGAAGCTTTCTTT.

Concerning this clonotype itself: The junction shows a germline mismatch at one end, possibly a read error. The chain recombines TRBV28 with TRBJ2-7; the D gene is possibly TRBD1 (6 bases). CDR1 is MDHEN, CDR2 SYDVKM, per germline. There are 14 residues in the CDR3. The DNA for the CDR3 is TGTGCCGGCAGTCCGGGACAATCTCCCTACGAGCAGTACTTC. Translated, it gives CAGSPGQSPYEQYF.

This clonotype was seen a few times. The chain recombines TRBV4-1 with TRBJ2-1; possibly TRBD2 for D (5 bases). The end of the DNA fits TRBJ2-7 better, so the J call may be wrong. The CDR3 is made up of 16 amino acids. Looked up from germline, CDR1 is MGHRA and CDR2 is YSYEKL. The CDR3 is CASSQVDLISYNEQYF. For the CDR3, the DNA is TGCGCCAGCAGCCAGGTGGACTTAATCTCCTACAATGAGCAGTACTTC.

The chain uses TRBV10-3 and TRBJ1-2; D might be TRBD1 (5 bases). V lost 3 bases and J lost 4, with 21 bases in between. This CDR3 comprises 17 residues. In germline, CDR1 is ENHRY, CDR2 SYGVKD. CDR3 bases: TGTGCCATCAGTGACGGCGGTCTCAGGGTTCGGGGCTATGGCTACACCTTC. Translated: CAISDGGLRVRGYGYTF.

This clonotype showed up many times. The CDR3 DNA is TGCAGCGTTCTACAGGGGAGCTCCTACGAGCAGTACTTC. Its protein product is CSVLQGSSYEQYF. The rearrangement uses TRBV29-1 and TRBJ2-7, with 7 nucleotides matching TRBD1. V shed 5 bases, J shed 0 bases, and the junction held 4 bases outside the gene matches. The CDR3 totals 13 residues. The germline CDR1 and CDR2 sequences are SQVTM and ANQGSEA.

The V and J genes are TRBV28 and TRBJ1-5, with TRBD1 identical over 7 bases. The length of the CDR3 is 18 residues. After removal of 4 bases from V and 0 bases from J, the junction contained 12 bases not matched to a gene. The germline V gene encodes CDR1 MDHEN and CDR2 SYDVKM. The CDR3 reads CASSWDLNRGVSNQPQHF. The CDR3 nucleotides read TGTGCCAGCAGTTGGGACCTCAACAGGGGAGTTAGCAATCAGCCCCAGCATTTT.

This clonotype occurred a few times. The chain couples TRBV9 to TRBJ2-5; no clear D. V lost 0 bases and J 5 bases, leaving 5 bases between the germline ends. Germline assignment: CDR1 SGDLS and CDR2 YYNGEE. There are 12 residues in the CDR3. For the CDR3, the DNA is TGTGCCAGCAGCGTAGGGCCGGAGACCCAGTACTTC. The encoded protein is CASSVGPETQYF.

As for this clonotype: This may stem from a read error, because a much larger clone lies one nucleotide away. The chain uses TRBV2 and TRBJ1-5; D is possibly TRBD1 (5 bases). There are 15 residues in the CDR3. Trimming removed 6 bases at V and 6 bases at J, with 18 bases between. CDR1 is SNHLY, CDR2 FYNNEI, per germline. The CDR3: CASRPDTGVSQPQHF. In nucleotides, the CDR3 is TGTGCCAGCAGACCGGACACGGGGGTGAGTCAGCCCCAGCATTTT.

This clonotype has a single count. One end of the junction is discordant with germline, which a read error may explain. The rearrangement uses TRBV6-5 and TRBJ2-7, with 9 bases aligning to TRBD2. In germline, CDR1 is MNHEY, CDR2 SVGAGI. CDR3 size: 15 residues. This CDR3 reads CANSYSIAGDYEQYF. The CDR3 DNA follows: TGTGCCAACAGTTACAGTATAGCGGGGGACTACGAGCAGTACTTC.

As to this clonotype: Just one base apart from a much larger clone, this may be a read error. The V gene is TRBV4-2, the J gene TRBJ1-6; no clear D. The CDR3 sequence is 15 residues long. Germline assignment: CDR1 LGHNA and CDR2 YNFKEQ. The CDR3 spells CTSSQEDRGNSPLHF. Here the CDR3 DNA reads TGTACCAGCAGCCAAGAAGACCGAGGGAATTCACCCCTCCACTTT.

A few counts support this clonotype. The gene calls are TRBV6-2 or TRBV6-3 and TRBJ2-1; no reliable D call. V dropped 6 bases and J dropped 10 bases, with 13 bases sitting between them. The germline CDR1 and CDR2 sequences are MNHEY and SVGEGT. The CDR3 totals 12 residues. CDR3 residues: CASSPLSWEQFF. Written as DNA, the CDR3 is TGTGCCAGCAGCCCCCTTAGTTGGGAGCAGTTCTTC.

This chain joins TRBV10-3 and TRBJ2-3; 14 bases match TRBD2. Germline V gene sequence: CDR1 ENHRY, CDR2 SYGVKD. The CDR3 has 16 amino acids. The V and J ends lost 6 bases and 4 bases, in that order; junction bases with no gene match: 6. The CDR3 reads CAIRSGTSGGPDTQYF. The DNA of the CDR3 is TGTGCCATCAGGTCTGGGACTAGCGGGGGCCCAGATACGCAGTATTTT.

The J gene is TRBJ2-7, the V gene TRBV20-1; 7 nucleotides match TRBD1. The J call may be faulty, since TRBJ2-5 better matches the DNA end. Germline CDR1 DFQATT, CDR2 SNEGSKA (reference sequence). The CDR3 is 12 residues long. CDR3 sequence: CSAREQGETQYF. DNA for the CDR3: TGCAGTGCTAGAGAACAGGGGGAGACCCAGTACTTC.

In this sample, this clonotype turned up a few times. The rearrangement links TRBV4-1 to TRBJ2-4; D gene unclear. The end of the DNA is better explained by TRBJ2-7, so the J call may be wrong. The CDR3 is 13 residues long. Germline lookup yields CDR1 MGHRA and CDR2 YSYEKL. The CDR3 DNA reads TGCGCCAGCAGCAAAGCCTCAGAGTACGAGCAGTACTTC. As protein: CASSKASEYEQYF.

In this sample, this clonotype turned up a few times. The rearrangement uses TRBV4-2 and TRBJ2-1; TRBD2 matches at 7 bases. V shed 4 bases and J 1 base; nucleotides not matched to a gene: 7. In germline, CDR1 is LGHNA, CDR2 YNFKEQ. This CDR3 region has 16 residues. The CDR3 sequence is CASSPAGGGSYNEQFF. The CDR3 DNA sequence: TGTGCCAGCAGCCCTGCGGGCGGGGGATCCTACAATGAGCAGTTCTTC.

The chain links TRBV29-1 to TRBJ2-5; D perhaps matches TRBD1 (5 bases). With 4 bases removed from V and 5 bases from J, the gap between germline ends came to 14 bases. The CDR3 is 13 residues long. Germline CDR1 SQVTM, CDR2 ANQGSEA. The CDR3 DNA follows: TGCAGCGTTGTTGAGGCCAGGGTGGAGACCCAGTACTTC. Protein product: CSVVEARVETQYF.

This clonotype was seen a single time. The chain recombines TRBV7-2 with TRBJ1-4; D may be TRBD1 (5 bases). This CDR3 is 17 amino acids long. Trimming cost V 5 bases and J 0 bases, with 16 bases left between them. Germline-derived CDR1 and CDR2 are SGHTA and FQGNSA. CDR3 amino acids: CASSPGTGLATNEKLFF. The CDR3 DNA reads TGTGCCAGCAGCCCAGGAACAGGCCTGGCAACTAATGAAAAACTGTTTTTT.

CDR3 sequence (DNA): TGTGCCAGCTCACCGTCGGGTGAAAGCGGGCGATCCTACGAGCAGTACTTC. Amino acids: CASSPSGESGRSYEQYF. The chain links TRBV18 to TRBJ2-7; a weak D match, TRBD2 (6 bases). Germline V gene sequence: CDR1 KGHSH, CDR2 LQKENI. V was cut by 3 bases and J by 1 base, with 19 bases left in between. The CDR3 sequence is 17 residues long. The whole variable domain, remainder taken from reference TRBV18 and TRBJ2-7, is NAGVMQNPRHLVRRRGQEARLRCSPMKGHSHVYWYRQLPEEGLKFMVYLQKENIIDESGMPKERFSAEFPKEGPSILRIQQVVRGDSAAYFCASSPSGESGRSYEQYFGPGTRLTVT.

This chain links TRBV11-2 with TRBJ2-3; TRBD1 or TRBD2 may be the D gene (5 bases each). V lost 4 bases to trimming and J lost 3 bases, with 14 bases between them. From germline, CDR1 is SGHAT and CDR2 FQNNGV. The CDR3 spans 15 residues. This CDR3 reads CASSSGAGFTDTQYF. In nucleotides, the CDR3 is TGTGCCAGCAGCTCCGGGGCAGGGTTTACAGATACGCAGTATTTT. Complete variable domain (other parts from reference TRBV11-2 and TRBJ2-3): EAGVAQSPRYKIIEKRQSVAFWCNPISGHATLYWYQQILGQGPKLLIQFQNNGVVDDSQLPKDRFSAERLKGVDSTLKIQPAKLEDSAVYLCASSSGAGFTDTQYFGPGTRLTVL.

This clonotype has more than one count but fewer than ten. This chain links TRBV20-1 with TRBJ1-3, with 8 bases that match TRBD1. The CDR3 runs 16 residues. V was clipped by 0 bases and J by 3 bases; unmatched bases: 7. Germline CDR1 and CDR2: DFQATT and SNEGSKA (reference sequence). The CDR3 coding sequence is TGCAGTGCTAGAGAAGGCGGACAGGGAGGTGGAAACACCATATATTTT. It specifies CSAREGGQGGGNTIYF.

A word on this clonotype: A much larger clone differs by one base, so this may be a read error. The chain couples TRBV20-1 to TRBJ2-7; D might be TRBD1 or TRBD2, each matching 6 bases. The CDR3 has 16 amino acids. Trimming shortened V by 5 bases and J by 0 bases, and 20 bases separated the two germline ends. Germline V gene lookup returns CDR1 DFQATT and CDR2 SNEGSKA (reference sequence). The CDR3 DNA follows: TGCAGTGCTGGAGGGGGGAGCCAACAAAGCTCCTACGAGCAGTACTTC. This codes for CSAGGGSQQSSYEQYF.

This clonotype was observed a few times. V and J are TRBV6-2 or TRBV6-3 and TRBJ2-3; no reliable D call. V dropped 6 bases and J dropped 0 bases, with 13 bases sitting between them. The CDR3 length is 15 residues. CDR1 is MNHEY and CDR2 is SVGEGT in the germline V gene. The CDR3 protein is CASSYPPVSTDTQYF. The CDR3 bases are TGTGCCAGCAGCTACCCCCCCGTAAGCACAGATACGCAGTATTTT.

The chain employs TRBV15 and TRBJ2-7; the match to TRBD1 covers 10 bases. This CDR3 is 17 amino acids long. J was trimmed by 3 bases and V by 1 base; bases with no gene match: 9. Germline V gene data show CDR1 as LNHNV and CDR2 as YYDKDF (reference sequence). The CDR3 is CATSRGRERDRGYEQYF. The DNA of the CDR3 is TGTGCCACCAGCAGAGGCCGAGAGCGGGACAGGGGCTACGAGCAGTACTTC.

This chain connects TRBV20-1 to TRBJ1-2; the D is unclear. CDR3 length equals 15 residues. V was cut by 3 bases and J by 6 bases, with 20 bases left in between. Germline V CDR1 and CDR2: DFQATT, SNEGSKA (reference sequence). CDR3 in DNA: TGCAGTGCTAGCCCGCCGCACGTACTCCGCGATGGCTACACCTTC. Translating gives CSASPPHVLRDGYTF.